This T cell receptor (beta chain) appears in the sequencing data of a study of T cells in Graves' hyperthyroidism and ophthalmopathy. Study information: Peripheral blood collection took place at initial diagnosis, before any treatment. General observations from the study: Expanded thyroid clonotypes (above 0.001) were mostly also found in blood.

Using RNA transcripts as the source, TCR beta CDR3 regions were amplified. The study used the HTBI primer set for a first-round RT-PCR of the TCR CDR3. In TCRdb, the multiplex PCR reads were re-called with MiXCR into one record per CDR3 protein. The sample gives under 550,000 distinct CDR3 sequences, 20% of which show up once; 45% to 50% is in the top ten. The V gene lost 0 bases and the J gene lost 8 bases, with 10 bases spanning the gap. CDR3 length: 13 amino acids. CDR1 and CDR2 (germline): SGHKS, YYEKEE (reference sequence). About this clonotype: As yet, its antigen is unknown.

Roughly 10 ml of fresh peripheral blood supplied the PBMCs. The chain couples TRBV5-5 to TRBJ2-3, with D unresolved. The source of this sequence is a middle-aged man with Graves' ophthalmopathy. The source material was blood. The CDR3 DNA follows: TGTGCCAGCAGCTTGGCAGATGTCGGTACGCAGTATTTT. Protein: CASSLADVGTQYF.